The present T cell receptor beta chain was sequenced within a study of blood T cell repertoires in COVID-19. The V end was cut by 3 bases, the J end by 1 base, with 10 bases between. Germline V gives CDR1 SGHRS, CDR2 YFSETQ. The CDR3 has 14 amino acids. The assay was immunoSEQ multiplex PCR, and TCRdb's table has in-frame clones only and misses some. Seen here are 180,000 or so clones, 86% observed once, and the top ten hold more than 6.5%. The material sequenced was peripheral blood. This receptor was obtained from a woman older than 75 in a cohort sampled during active or convalescent COVID-19. The chain combines TRBV5-1 with TRBJ1-1; weak D call: TRBD1 (6 bases). CDR3 DNA: TGCGCCAGCAGCTCGACGACAGGGAACACTGAAGCTTTCTTT. Protein product: CASSSTTGNTEAFF.